Described below is a single T cell receptor beta chain sequence and its context. Its antigen remains unidentified. This sample was taken from a study of cytomegalovirus exposure and HLA in healthy donors. Study conclusions and caveats: HLA alleles showed associations with approximately 15,000 TCR beta sequences in a later analysis, at a 0.05 false discovery rate.

Germline CDR1 and CDR2: MNHEY and SMNVEV (reference sequence). The V and J ends lost 4 bases and 2 bases, in that order; junction bases with no gene match: 3. The CDR3 sequence is 15 residues long. Both 60 Vbeta primers and 13 Jbeta primers went into the PCR. Per the study methods: Tens of millions of unique TCR beta chains, 10 million to 14 million shared, were counted in a later analysis. TCRdb's table, derived via immunoSEQ multiplex PCR, lists solely in-frame clones and lacks some. That table is the source of V, J and clone size, and D and trimming were worked out from the DNA. The sample contains about 90,000 clones, about 88% of which appear only once.

Sample: PBMCs. The sequence was obtained from a man between 18 and 35 years old in good health and CMV-seronegative. The genes are TRBV27 and TRBJ1-5; TRBD1 aligns across 9 bases. The CDR3 DNA reads TGTGCCAGCAGTTGGGGACAGGGAGGCAATCAGCCCCAGCATTTT. Protein sequence: CASSWGQGGNQPQHF.